A single sample gave rise to the 4 T cell receptor beta chains below, sequenced in a study of cytomegalovirus exposure and HLA in healthy donors. This PCR relied on a set of 60 Vbeta primers and 13 Jbeta primers. The data were produced by immunoSEQ multiplex PCR, yet TCRdb's version contains in-frame clones alone and is incomplete. The sample carries 150,000 or so clones, around 74% recorded once. Sequencing used PBMCs. The receptors come from a woman in her 30s in good health and CMV-seronegative.

The gene calls are TRBV2 and TRBJ2-7, with D perhaps TRBD2 (7 bases). V lost 6 bases to trimming and J lost 0 bases, with 21 bases between them. The V gene's germline CDR1 is SNHLY and CDR2 FYNNEI. This CDR3 spans 17 amino acids. CDR3 DNA: TGTGCCAGCAGCCCCTACGTGGGGGGGGCTAGCTCCTACGAGCAGTACTTC. It is translated as CASSPYVGGASSYEQYF.

This rearrangement joins TRBV30 to TRBJ1-5; 8 positions agree with TRBD1. With 1 base clipped from V and 4 bases from J, the junction kept 0 bases outside the gene matches. The CDR3 is made up of 13 amino acids. Germline-derived CDR1 and CDR2 are GTSNPN and SVGIG (reference sequence). CDR3 amino acids: CAWSGTGNQPQHF. CDR3 DNA: TGTGCCTGGAGTGGGACAGGGAATCAGCCCCAGCATTTT. The full variable domain, in which reference TRBV30 and TRBJ1-5 provide the parts outside the CDR3, is SQTIHQWPATLVQPVGSPLSLECTVEGTSNPNLYWYRQAAGRGLQLLFYSVGIGQISSEVPQNLSASRPQDRQFILSSKKLLLSDSGFYLCAWSGTGNQPQHFGDGTRLSIL.

This clone appeared once. The chain has TRBV6-5 and TRBJ2-5, with TRBD2 matching 11 bases. Trimming at V came to 4 bases and at J to 3 bases, leaving 4 bases not matched to a gene. Germline CDR1 reads MNHEY; CDR2 reads SVGAGI. This CDR3 spans 15 amino acids. In DNA, the CDR3 is TGTGCCAGCAGTTCGACTAGCGGGGTTGAAGAGACCCAGTACTTC. It yields the protein CASSSTSGVEETQYF.

The chain links TRBV5-5 to TRBJ2-1, with a possible D match to TRBD2 (6 bases). There are 16 residues in the CDR3. Germline CDR1 and CDR2: SGHKS and YYEKEE (reference sequence). V was shortened by 4 bases and J by 3 bases, with 17 bases between the two germline ends. This CDR3 reads CASSPRTTGGYNEQFF. The CDR3 region has the DNA TGTGCCAGCAGCCCTAGGACTACCGGAGGCTACAATGAGCAGTTCTTC.